Below are 15 T cell receptor beta chains sequenced from a single sample in a study of beta chain features in type 1 diabetes. Study findings and constraints: TCRB CDR3 length was moderately but significantly reduced in all four CD4+ subsets of Type 1 diabetes patients.

Expressed TCRB transcripts were sequenced after all isolated RNA was converted to cDNA. Here immunoSEQ multiplex PCR was the method, and the copy in TCRdb shows in-frame clones only, minus some. Among 640,000 or so clones listed, over 12% were seen once. Their cognate antigens are unknown. The specimen sequenced was naive CD4+ T cells from blood. These receptors all stem from a young man with type 1 diabetes.

The chain employs TRBV29-1 and TRBJ1-2, with D maybe TRBD1 (5 bases). The CDR3 runs 11 residues. Germline lookup yields CDR1 SQVTM and CDR2 ANQGSEA. CDR3 sequence (DNA): TGCACCTTCTGGGGGATCTATGGCTACACCTTC. As protein: CTFWGIYGYTF.

This clone came up a few times. The gene calls are TRBV6-1 and TRBJ2-7, with D tentatively TRBD1 (6 bases). In germline, CDR1 is MNHNS, CDR2 SASEGT. The CDR3 extends over 12 amino acids. V was cut by 5 bases and J by 4 bases, with 9 bases left in between. The CDR3 reads CASSKQGYEQYF. CDR3 nucleotide sequence: TGTGCCAGCAGTAAACAGGGTTACGAGCAGTACTTC.

The chain carries TRBV2 and TRBJ2-7; no clear D gene. V gave up 4 bases and J gave up 2 bases, with 6 bases separating them. Germline loops: CDR1 SNHLY, CDR2 FYNNEI. The CDR3 has 12 residues. CDR3 protein: CASSVTAYEQYF. Here the CDR3 DNA reads TGTGCCAGCAGTGTAACAGCCTACGAGCAGTACTTC.

This clone showed up just a few times. This chain uses TRBV18 with TRBJ1-2; D is undetermined. The V gene's germline CDR1 is KGHSH and CDR2 LQKENI. The CDR3 consists of 12 residues. Deletions cut 2 bases from V and 2 bases from J, with 3 bases between. The DNA of the CDR3 is TGTGCCAGCTCACCAGCCAACTATGGCTACACCTTC. This encodes CASSPANYGYTF.

This rearrangement joins TRBV27 to TRBJ1-4, with 9 positions matching TRBD1. The CDR3 totals 17 residues. CDR1 is MNHEY, CDR2 SMNVEV, per germline (reference sequence). J lost 0 bases, V lost 5 bases, and 7 bases had no gene match. The CDR3 DNA reads as TGTGCCAGCAGTCGCAGACAGGGGGTTGCAACTAATGAAAAACTGTTTTTT. Residues: CASSRRQGVATNEKLFF.

On this clone itself: Other DNA sequences in the sample encode the same CDR3. The chain combines TRBV7-2 with TRBJ1-1; the match to TRBD1 covers 7 bases. With 3 bases clipped from V and 1 base from J, the junction kept 2 bases outside the gene matches. Germline V gene lookup returns CDR1 SGHTA and CDR2 FQGNSA. The CDR3 is 14 residues long. CDR3 sequence reads: CASSFRTGNTEAFF. The CDR3 nucleotides read TGTGCCAGCAGCTTCCGGACAGGGAACACTGAAGCTTTCTTT.

The chain carries TRBV7-2 and TRBJ2-3; TRBD2 matches at 7 bases. The CDR3 contains 13 residues. J gave up 2 bases and V 5 bases, and 1 base lay outside the gene matches. CDR1 is SGHTA and CDR2 is FQGNSA in the germline V gene. For the CDR3, the DNA is TGTGCCAGCAGCCGGGACTACACAGATACGCAGTATTTT. Residues: CASSRDYTDTQYF.

The rearrangement links TRBV5-6 to TRBJ1-2; D may be TRBD1 (5 bases). The V end was cut by 4 bases, the J end by 4 bases, with 17 bases between. This CDR3 is 15 amino acids long. Germline V gene sequence: CDR1 SGHDT, CDR2 YYEEEE. DNA of the CDR3: TGTGCCAGCAGCCTAACCGGGACTTCGACCTATGGCTACACCTTC. This encodes CASSLTGTSTYGYTF.

The V gene is TRBV6-6, the J gene TRBJ2-5; 9 bases line up with TRBD1. Germline V gene data show CDR1 as MNHNY and CDR2 as SVGAGI (reference sequence). The junction had 4 bases not matched to a gene; V was cut back by 6 bases and J by 5 bases. The CDR3 runs 13 residues. CDR3 sequence (DNA): TGTGCCAGCAGCCCGGGGACAGGGGAGACCCAGTACTTC. This encodes CASSPGTGETQYF.

The chain couples TRBV5-6 to TRBJ2-3; a weak D match, TRBD1 (6 bases). This CDR3 has 17 amino acids. V shed 3 bases and J shed 3 bases, with 20 bases lying between them. The germline CDR1 and CDR2 sequences are SGHDT and YYEEEE. The chain's CDR3 is CASSSLPGHGRTDTQYF. The CDR3 region has the DNA TGTGCCAGCAGCTCCCTCCCGGGACACGGCCGGACAGATACGCAGTATTTT.

This clone turned up a few times. The chain carries TRBV5-1 and TRBJ1-2; D gene uncertain. CDR1 is SGHRS, CDR2 YFSETQ, per germline. CDR3 length equals 14 residues. The germline V and J ends were trimmed by 2 bases and 4 bases, with 12 bases remaining between them. CDR3 protein: CASSFDRGSYGYTF. CDR3 DNA sequence: TGCGCCAGCAGCTTCGACCGGGGAAGCTATGGCTACACCTTC.

V and J are TRBV5-4 and TRBJ2-2; the D gene is possibly TRBD2 (6 bases). Germline V gene sequence: CDR1 SGHNT, CDR2 YYREEE (reference sequence). The CDR3 contains 15 residues. Between the trimmed V and J ends, which lost 4 bases and 3 bases, there was a span of 13 bases. The CDR3 nucleotides read TGTGCCAGCAGCCCCGGAGGGCCGTACACCGGGGAGCTGTTTTTT. Amino acid sequence: CASSPGGPYTGELFF.

This clone was detected only a few times. The V call is TRBV9, the J call TRBJ2-1; TRBD1 is a possible D gene (5 bases). V lost 3 bases, J lost 6 bases, and 10 bases lay in between. Germline V gene lookup returns CDR1 SGDLS and CDR2 YYNGEE. CDR3 length equals 13 residues. The CDR3 is CASSALGVNEQFF. The CDR3 coding sequence is TGTGCCAGCAGCGCTTTAGGGGTCAATGAGCAGTTCTTC.

This clone was observed a few times. This chain uses TRBV15 with TRBJ1-2, with D unresolved. Per the germline V gene, CDR1 is LNHNV and CDR2 is YYDKDF (reference sequence). V gave up 0 bases and J gave up 0 bases, with 5 bases separating them. The CDR3 has 14 residues. The CDR3 region is CATSREKANYGYTF. CDR3 DNA: TGTGCCACCAGCAGAGAAAAAGCTAACTATGGCTACACCTTC.

The sample holds a few counts of this clone. The chain uses TRBV19 and TRBJ2-2; TRBD2 matches 7 bases. Germline lookup yields CDR1 LNHDA and CDR2 SQIVND (reference sequence). There are 15 residues in the CDR3. Trimming at V came to 3 bases and at J to 5 bases, leaving 6 bases not matched to a gene. The CDR3 here is CASSIEGGRTGELFF. The CDR3 region has the DNA TGTGCCAGTAGTATTGAGGGAGGGCGGACCGGGGAGCTGTTTTTT.